The rows below give T cell receptor beta chains drawn from one sample of a study of beta chain features in type 1 diabetes. Method: immunoSEQ multiplex PCR; TCRdb's copy keeps in-frame clones and lacks some. The sample has about 230,000 clones; 9.6% are singletons. Source material: naive CD4+ T cells from blood. The receptors here all came from a young woman in good health. Both conserved end residues are part of each CDR3. A D gene is named only where the DNA matches it firmly. Size is stated for part of the rows, as once, few or many counts, or as a class when the clone is expanded.

j_call v_call d_call clone_size cdr3_aa cdr3_nt
TRBJ1-1 TRBV7-9 TRBD1 few CASSQPTGGFTEAFF TGTGCCAGCAGCCAACCGACAGGGGGCTTCACTGAAGCTTTCTTT
TRBJ1-2 TRBV4-2 - few CASSQEAGGHRYGYTF TGTGCCAGCAGCCAAGAAGCGGGGGGGCATCGCTATGGCTACACCTTC
TRBJ1-1 TRBV7-9 - few CASSLARVGNTEAFF TGTGCCAGCAGCTTAGCGCGGGTGGGGAACACTGAAGCTTTCTTT
TRBJ2-2 TRBV2 TRBD1 few CASRPGQGRPGELFF TGTGCCAGCAGGCCGGGACAGGGGCGTCCCGGGGAGCTGTTTTTT
TRBJ1-6 TRBV5-1 - - CASTPGVGSSYNSPLHF TGCGCCAGCACTCCCGGGGTAGGGAGCTCCTATAATTCACCCCTCCACTTT
TRBJ2-1 TRBV7-9 - - CASSFPQGNEQFF TGTGCCAGCAGCTTCCCCCAGGGCAATGAGCAGTTCTTC
TRBJ1-5 TRBV6-1 - - CASSEGTLSNQPQHF TGTGCCAGCAGTGAAGGGACACTTAGCAATCAGCCCCAGCATTTT
TRBJ1-1 TRBV7-3 - few CASSLAGGNTEAFF TGTGCCAGCAGCCTCGCGGGGGGGAACACTGAAGCTTTCTTT
TRBJ2-7 TRBV5-1 TRBD1 - CASQPTGSNEQYF TGCGCCAGCCAACCGACAGGGTCAAACGAGCAGTACTTC
TRBJ2-2 TRBV25-1 TRBD1 - CASSQQGTAGELFF TGTGCCAGCAGTCAACAGGGGACCGCCGGGGAGCTGTTTTTT
TRBJ2-1 TRBV21-1 - - CASSSQWRGNEQFF TGTGCCAGCAGTAGTCAGTGGCGGGGGAATGAGCAGTTCTTC
TRBJ1-1 TRBV7-2 - - CASSLKWANTEAFF TGTGCCAGCAGCTTAAAGTGGGCGAACACTGAAGCTTTCTTT
TRBJ2-1 TRBV7-2 - few CASSLVMSLGPNEQFF TGTGCCAGCAGCTTAGTTATGTCCCTGGGGCCCAATGAGCAGTTCTTC
TRBJ2-1 TRBV7-3 TRBD2 few CASSFLAGGPGNEQFF TGTGCCAGCAGCTTCCTAGCGGGGGGGCCTGGGAATGAGCAGTTCTTC
TRBJ1-2 TRBV5-1 TRBD1 few CASSRTGGEDKYGYTF TGCGCCAGCAGCCGCACAGGGGGCGAAGATAAATATGGCTACACCTTC
TRBJ2-7 TRBV7-9 TRBD1 few CASSLGTGHGNF TGTGCCAGCAGCTTAGGGACAGGCCATGGCAACTTC
TRBJ1-4 TRBV27 - - CASSFQGPGEKLFF TGTGCCAGCAGTTTTCAGGGGCCGGGGGAAAAACTGTTTTTT